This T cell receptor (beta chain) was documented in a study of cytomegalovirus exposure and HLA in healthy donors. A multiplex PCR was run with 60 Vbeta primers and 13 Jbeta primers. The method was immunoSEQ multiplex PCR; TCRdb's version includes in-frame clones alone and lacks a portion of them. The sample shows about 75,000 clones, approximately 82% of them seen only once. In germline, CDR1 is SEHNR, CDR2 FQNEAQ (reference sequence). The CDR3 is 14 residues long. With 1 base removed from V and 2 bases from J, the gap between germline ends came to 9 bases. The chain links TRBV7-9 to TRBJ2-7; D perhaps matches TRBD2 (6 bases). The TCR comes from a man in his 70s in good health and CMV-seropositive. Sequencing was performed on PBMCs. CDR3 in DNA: TGTGCCAGCAGCTTAGAGGGCGGGACCTACGAGCAGTACTTC. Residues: CASSLEGGTYEQYF.